Listed here is a single TCR beta chain. The repertoire was sequenced with immunoSEQ multiplex PCR; TCRdb's copy has only in-frame clones and lacks some. The sample records more than 150,000 clones, about 93% being singletons. The record originates from a study of control samples from healthy donors and cancer patients. This CDR3 is built from 15 residues. Per the germline V gene, CDR1 is MNHEY and CDR2 is SVGAGI. V trimming: 7 bases; J trimming: 4 bases; junction bases outside the gene matches: 10. The chain carries TRBV6-5 and TRBJ2-7; 10 nucleotides agree with TRBD1. Source material: blood. The source is a man younger than 30 in good health. CDR3 bases: TGTGCCAGCATCTCGGGGGGGACAGGGGTGTACGAGCAGTACTTC. The encoded protein is CASISGGTGVYEQYF.